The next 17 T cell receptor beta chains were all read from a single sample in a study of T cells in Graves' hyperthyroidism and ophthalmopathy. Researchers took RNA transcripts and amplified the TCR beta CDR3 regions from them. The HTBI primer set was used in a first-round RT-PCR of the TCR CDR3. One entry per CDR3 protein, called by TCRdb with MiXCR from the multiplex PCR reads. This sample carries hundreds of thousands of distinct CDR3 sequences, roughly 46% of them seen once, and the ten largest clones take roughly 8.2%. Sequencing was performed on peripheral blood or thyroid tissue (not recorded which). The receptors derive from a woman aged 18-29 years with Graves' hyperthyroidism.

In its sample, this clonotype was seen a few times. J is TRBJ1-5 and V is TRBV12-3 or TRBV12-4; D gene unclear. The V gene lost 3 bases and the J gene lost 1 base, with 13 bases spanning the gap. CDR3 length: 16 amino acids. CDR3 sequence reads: CASSLNFLGSNQPQHF. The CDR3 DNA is TGTGCCAGCAGTTTGAATTTCTTGGGAAGCAATCAGCCCCAGCATTTT.

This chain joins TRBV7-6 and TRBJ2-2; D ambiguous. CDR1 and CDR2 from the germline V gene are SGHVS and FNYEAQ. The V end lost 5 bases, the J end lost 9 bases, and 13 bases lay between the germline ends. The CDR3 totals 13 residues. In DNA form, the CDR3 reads TGTGCCAGCAGCCAAGGGCTTGGCAGGGAGCTGTTTTTT. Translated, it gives CASSQGLGRELFF.

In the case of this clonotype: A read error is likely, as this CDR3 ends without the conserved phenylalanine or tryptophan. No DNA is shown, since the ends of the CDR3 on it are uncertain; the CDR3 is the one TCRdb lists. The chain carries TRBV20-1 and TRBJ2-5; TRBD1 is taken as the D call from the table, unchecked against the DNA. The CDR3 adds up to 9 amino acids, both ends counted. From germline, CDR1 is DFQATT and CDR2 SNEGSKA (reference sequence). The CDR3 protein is CSARDRRTG.

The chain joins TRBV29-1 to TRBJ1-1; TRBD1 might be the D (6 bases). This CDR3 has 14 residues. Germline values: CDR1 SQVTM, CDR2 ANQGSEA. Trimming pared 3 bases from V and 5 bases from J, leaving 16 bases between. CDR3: CSVERGRGNTEAFF. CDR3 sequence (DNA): TGCAGCGTTGAGCGGGGAAGGGGGAATACTGAAGCTTTCTTT. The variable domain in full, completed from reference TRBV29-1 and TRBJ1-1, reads SAVISQKPSRDICQRGTSLTIQCQVDSQVTMMFWYRQQPGQSLTLIATANQGSEATYESGFVIDKFPISRPNLTFSTLTVSNMSPEDSSIYLCSVERGRGNTEAFFGQGTRLTVV.

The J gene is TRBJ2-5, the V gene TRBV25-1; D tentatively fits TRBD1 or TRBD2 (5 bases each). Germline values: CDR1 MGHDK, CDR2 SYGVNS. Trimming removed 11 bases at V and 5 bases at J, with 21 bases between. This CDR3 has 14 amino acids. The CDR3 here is CAWSVTGTRETQYF. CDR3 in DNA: TGTGCCTGGAGTGTAACGGGGACGCGGGAGACCCAGTACTTC. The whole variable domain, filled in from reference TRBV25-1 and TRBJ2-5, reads EADIYQTPRYLVIGTGKKITLECSQTMGHDKMYWYQQDPGMELHLIHYSYGVNSTEKGDLSSESTVSRIRTEHFPLTLESARPSHTSQYLCAWSVTGTRETQYFGPGTRLLVL.

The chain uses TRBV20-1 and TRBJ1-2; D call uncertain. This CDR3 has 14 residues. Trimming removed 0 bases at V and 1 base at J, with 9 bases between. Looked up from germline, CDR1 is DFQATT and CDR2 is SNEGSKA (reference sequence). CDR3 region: CSARDRRNNYGYTF. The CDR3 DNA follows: TGCAGTGCTAGAGATCGCAGAAATAACTATGGCTACACCTTC.

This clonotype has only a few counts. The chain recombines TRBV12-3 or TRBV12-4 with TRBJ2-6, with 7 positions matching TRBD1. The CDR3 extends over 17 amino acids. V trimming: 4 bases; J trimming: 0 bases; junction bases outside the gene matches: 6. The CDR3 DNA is TGTGCCAGCAGTTGGGGACAGACCAGCTCTGGGGCCAACGTCCTGACTTTC. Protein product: CASSWGQTSSGANVLTF.

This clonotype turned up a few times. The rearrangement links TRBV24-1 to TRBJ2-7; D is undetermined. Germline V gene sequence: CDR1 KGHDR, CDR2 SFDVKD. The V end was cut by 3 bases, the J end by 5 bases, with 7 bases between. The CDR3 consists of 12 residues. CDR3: CATSDAAHEQYF. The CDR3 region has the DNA TGTGCCACCAGTGATGCAGCACACGAGCAGTACTTC.

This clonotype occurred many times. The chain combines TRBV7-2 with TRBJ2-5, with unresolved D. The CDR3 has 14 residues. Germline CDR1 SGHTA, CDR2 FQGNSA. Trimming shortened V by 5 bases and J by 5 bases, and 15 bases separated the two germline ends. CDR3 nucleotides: TGTGCCAGCAGCGACACCGGGCTCGCGGAGACCCAGTACTTC. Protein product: CASSDTGLAETQYF.

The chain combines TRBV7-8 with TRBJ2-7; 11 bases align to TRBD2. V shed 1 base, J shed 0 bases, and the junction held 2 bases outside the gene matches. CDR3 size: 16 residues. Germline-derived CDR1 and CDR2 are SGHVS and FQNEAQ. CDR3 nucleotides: TGTGCCAGCAGCTTAGGGGGACTAGCGGCCTCCTACGAGCAGTACTTC. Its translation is CASSLGGLAASYEQYF.

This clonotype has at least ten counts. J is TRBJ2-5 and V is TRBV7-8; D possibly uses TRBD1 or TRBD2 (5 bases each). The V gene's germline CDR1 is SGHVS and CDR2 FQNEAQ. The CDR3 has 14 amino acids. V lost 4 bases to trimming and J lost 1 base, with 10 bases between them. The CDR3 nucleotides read TGTGCCAGCAGCTCATCCGGGACCCAAGAGACCCAGTACTTC. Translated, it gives CASSSSGTQETQYF.

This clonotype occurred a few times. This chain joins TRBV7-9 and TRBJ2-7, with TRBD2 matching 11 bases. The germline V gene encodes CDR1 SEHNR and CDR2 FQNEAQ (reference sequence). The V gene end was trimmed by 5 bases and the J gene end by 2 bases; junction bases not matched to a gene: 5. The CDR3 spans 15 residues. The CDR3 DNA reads TGTGCCAGCAGCCCGATAGCGGGAGGGACCTACGAGCAGTACTTC. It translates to CASSPIAGGTYEQYF.

CDR3 region: CASSIGKNSPLHF. CDR3 DNA sequence: TGTGCCAGTAGTATAGGGAAGAATTCACCCCTCCACTTT. The chain is built from TRBV19 and TRBJ1-6; D gene ambiguous. The V gene lost 1 base and the J gene lost 7 bases, with 5 bases spanning the gap. The germline gives CDR1 LNHDA, CDR2 SQIVND (reference sequence). This CDR3 has 13 residues.

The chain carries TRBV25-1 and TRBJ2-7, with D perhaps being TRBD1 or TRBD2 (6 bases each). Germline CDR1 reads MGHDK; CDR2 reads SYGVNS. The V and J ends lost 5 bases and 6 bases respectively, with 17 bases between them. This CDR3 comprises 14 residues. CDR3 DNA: TGTGCCAGCAGTCCACAGCTAGGAGGGGGCGAGCAGTACTTC. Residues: CASSPQLGGGEQYF.

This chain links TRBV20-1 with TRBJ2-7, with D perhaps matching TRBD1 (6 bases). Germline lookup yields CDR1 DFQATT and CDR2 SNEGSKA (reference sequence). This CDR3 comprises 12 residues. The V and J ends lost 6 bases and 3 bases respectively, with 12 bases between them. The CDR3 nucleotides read TGCAGTGCCCAAACAGGGTTCTACGAGCAGTACTTC. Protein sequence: CSAQTGFYEQYF.

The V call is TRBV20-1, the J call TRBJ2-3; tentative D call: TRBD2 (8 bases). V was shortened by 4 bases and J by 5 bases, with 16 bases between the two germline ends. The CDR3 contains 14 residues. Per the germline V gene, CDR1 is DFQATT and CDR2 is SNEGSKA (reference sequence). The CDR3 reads CSATREGQQDTQYF. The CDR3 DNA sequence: TGCAGTGCTACCCGGGAGGGACAGCAAGATACGCAGTATTTT.

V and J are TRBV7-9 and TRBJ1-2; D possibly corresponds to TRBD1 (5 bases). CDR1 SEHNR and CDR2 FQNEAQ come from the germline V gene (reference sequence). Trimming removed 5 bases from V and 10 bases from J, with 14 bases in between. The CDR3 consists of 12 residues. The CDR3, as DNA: TGTGCCAGCAGCCAGGCCGGGACGAACTACACCTTC. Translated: CASSQAGTNYTF.